This TCR beta chain came from a study of blood T cell repertoires in COVID-19. Assay used: immunoSEQ multiplex PCR; TCRdb lists only in-frame clones, some missing. The sample yields a few hundred thousand clones, more than 70% seen once. The CDR3 loop spans 14 amino acids. V was cut by 4 bases and J by 5 bases, with 15 bases left in between. The germline V gene has CDR1 SGHNT and CDR2 YYREEE (reference sequence). The specimen was peripheral blood. The clonotype comes from a human donor in a cohort sampled during active COVID-19. The gene calls are TRBV5-4 and TRBJ1-1; the D gene is possibly TRBD1 (5 bases). The CDR3 reads CASSPQGRLTEAFF. CDR3 coding DNA: TGTGCCAGCAGCCCTCAGGGTAGGCTTACTGAAGCTTTCTTT.